This T cell receptor beta chain was recovered during a study of blood T cell repertoires in COVID-19. CDR1 and CDR2 from the germline V gene are GTSNPN and SVGIG (reference sequence). The CDR3 consists of 14 residues. Trimming left V 0 bases short and J 1 base short, with 9 bases between. Participants, about 18 to 90 years old, spanned under 30 US areas. Clones were read by immunoSEQ multiplex PCR, and TCRdb kept only the in-frame ones, dropping some. The data contain around 480,000 clones, about 85% of them singletons. Sequenced material: PBMCs or T cells enriched from blood (not recorded which). The chain combines TRBV30 with TRBJ1-1; D unclear. This TCR came from a woman aged 18-29 years who had recovered from COVID-19. The CDR3 bases are TGTGCCTGGAGTGTACGGTACCCGAACACTGAAGCTTTCTTT. This codes for CAWSVRYPNTEAFF.